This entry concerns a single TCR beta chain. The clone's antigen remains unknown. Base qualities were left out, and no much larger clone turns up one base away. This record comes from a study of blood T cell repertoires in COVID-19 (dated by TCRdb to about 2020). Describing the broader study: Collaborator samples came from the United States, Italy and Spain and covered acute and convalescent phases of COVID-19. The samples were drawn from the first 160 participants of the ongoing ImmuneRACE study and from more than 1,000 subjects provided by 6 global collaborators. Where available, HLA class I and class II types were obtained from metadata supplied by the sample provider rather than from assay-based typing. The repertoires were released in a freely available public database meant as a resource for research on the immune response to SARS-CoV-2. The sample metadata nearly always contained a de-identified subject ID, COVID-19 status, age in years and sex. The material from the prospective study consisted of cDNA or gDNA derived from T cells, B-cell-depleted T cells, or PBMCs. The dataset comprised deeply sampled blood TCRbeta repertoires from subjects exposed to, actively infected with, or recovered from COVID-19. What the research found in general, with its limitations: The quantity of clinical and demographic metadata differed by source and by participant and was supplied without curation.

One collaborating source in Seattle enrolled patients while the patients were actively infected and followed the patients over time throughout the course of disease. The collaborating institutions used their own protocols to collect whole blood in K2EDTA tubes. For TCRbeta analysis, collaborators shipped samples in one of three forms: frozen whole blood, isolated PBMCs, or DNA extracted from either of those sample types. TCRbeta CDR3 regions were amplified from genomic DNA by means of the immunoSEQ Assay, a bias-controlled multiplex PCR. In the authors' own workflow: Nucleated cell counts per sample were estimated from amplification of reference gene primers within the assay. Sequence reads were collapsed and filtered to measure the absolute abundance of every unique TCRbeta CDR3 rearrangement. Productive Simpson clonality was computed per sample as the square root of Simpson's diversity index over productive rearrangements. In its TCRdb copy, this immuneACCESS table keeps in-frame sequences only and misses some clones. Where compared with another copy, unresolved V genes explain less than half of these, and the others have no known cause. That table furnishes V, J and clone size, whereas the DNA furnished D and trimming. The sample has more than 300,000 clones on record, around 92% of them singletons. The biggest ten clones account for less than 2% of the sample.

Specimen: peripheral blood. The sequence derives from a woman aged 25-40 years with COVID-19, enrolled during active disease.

The nucleotide sequence is given as TGTGCCTGGTCTAGCGGGGTGAACACCGGGGAGCTGTTTTTT. It specifies CAWSSGVNTGELFF. The chain is made from TRBV30 and TRBJ2-2, and 9 bases in between align with TRBD2. After removal of 5 bases from V and 1 base from J, the junction retains 2 bases not matched to a gene. The germline V gene (reference sequence) sets CDR1 to GTSNPN and CDR2 to SVGIG. CDR3 length: 14 amino acids, cysteine to phenylalanine. Only the CDR3 region is kept as DNA, spanning 42 bases read in frame from base 1.